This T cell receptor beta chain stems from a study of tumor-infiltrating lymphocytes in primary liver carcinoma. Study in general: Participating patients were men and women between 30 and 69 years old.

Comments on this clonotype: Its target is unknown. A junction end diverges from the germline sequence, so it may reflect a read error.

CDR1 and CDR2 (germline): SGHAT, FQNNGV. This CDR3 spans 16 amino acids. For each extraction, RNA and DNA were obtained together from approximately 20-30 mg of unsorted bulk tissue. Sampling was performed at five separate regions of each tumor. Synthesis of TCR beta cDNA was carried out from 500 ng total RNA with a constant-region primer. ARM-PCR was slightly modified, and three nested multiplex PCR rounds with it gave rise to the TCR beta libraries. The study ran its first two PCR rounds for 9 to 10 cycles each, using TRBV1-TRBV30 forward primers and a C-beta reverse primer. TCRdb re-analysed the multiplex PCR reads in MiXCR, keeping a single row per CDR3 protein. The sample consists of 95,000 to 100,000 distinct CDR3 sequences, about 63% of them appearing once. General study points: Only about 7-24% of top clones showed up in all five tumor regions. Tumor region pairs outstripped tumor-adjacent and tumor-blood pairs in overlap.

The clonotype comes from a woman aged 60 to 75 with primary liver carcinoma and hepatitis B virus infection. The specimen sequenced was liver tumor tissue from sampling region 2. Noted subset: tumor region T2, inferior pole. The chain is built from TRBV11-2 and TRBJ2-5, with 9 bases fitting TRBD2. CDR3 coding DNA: TGTGCCAGCAGCTACTCCCATGATAGCGGGAGAGAGGCCCAGTACTTC. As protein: CASSYSHDSGREAQYF.